These T cell receptor beta chains were read from a single sample in a study of blood T cell repertoires in COVID-19. Clones were read by immunoSEQ multiplex PCR, and TCRdb kept only the in-frame ones, dropping some. This table holds 90,000 to 120,000 clones, 70% to 90% found once. Sequences were obtained from peripheral blood. The receptors originated from a man aged 50 to 59 with active or convalescent COVID-19. The CDR3 runs from the conserved cysteine through the conserved F or W. The D gene is left open where the match is weak. Clone size is stated in some rows and not others, as once, few, many or a class when expanded.

v_gene: TRBV4-3; j_gene: TRBJ2-3; abundance: .; d_gene: TRBD2; CDR3aa: CASSLTASGDTQYF; CDR3nt: TGCGCCAGCAGTCTTACGGCTAGCGGAGATACGCAGTATTTT
v_gene: TRBV10-3; j_gene: TRBJ1-5; abundance: .; d_gene: .; CDR3aa: CAISEGGSDQPQHF; CDR3nt: TGTGCCATCAGTGAGGGAGGGAGTGATCAGCCCCAGCATTTT
v_gene: TRBV6-5; j_gene: TRBJ2-1; abundance: .; d_gene: .; CDR3aa: CASRRSQGNEQFF; CDR3nt: TGTGCCAGCAGGAGATCGCAGGGCAATGAGCAGTTCTTC
v_gene: TRBV4-3; j_gene: TRBJ1-4; abundance: .; d_gene: TRBD1; CDR3aa: CASSQDRQGSEKLFF; CDR3nt: TGCGCCAGCAGCCAAGACAGACAGGGCAGTGAAAAACTGTTTTTT
v_gene: TRBV9; j_gene: TRBJ1-6; abundance: .; d_gene: TRBD1; CDR3aa: CASSPGTGLHF; CDR3nt: TGTGCCAGCAGCCCCGGGACAGGCCTCCACTTT
v_gene: TRBV28; j_gene: TRBJ2-5; abundance: .; d_gene: .; CDR3aa: CASSPAGSQETQYF; CDR3nt: TGTGCCAGCAGCCCCGCTGGCAGCCAAGAGACCCAGTACTTC
v_gene: TRBV9; j_gene: TRBJ2-1; abundance: .; d_gene: .; CDR3aa: CASREGEQFF; CDR3nt: TGTGCCAGCAGGGAGGGAGAGCAGTTCTTC
v_gene: TRBV3-1/TRBV3-2; j_gene: TRBJ2-7; abundance: .; d_gene: .; CDR3aa: CASSQDWAGEQYF; CDR3nt: TGTGCCAGCAGCCAAGATTGGGCAGGCGAGCAGTACTTC
v_gene: TRBV2; j_gene: TRBJ1-4; abundance: .; d_gene: TRBD1; CDR3aa: CASSPGQGLFF; CDR3nt: TGTGCCAGCAGTCCTGGACAGGGACTGTTTTTT
v_gene: TRBV6-6; j_gene: TRBJ1-2; abundance: .; d_gene: TRBD1; CDR3aa: CASSPGTGLGGYTF; CDR3nt: TGTGCCAGCAGCCCCGGGACAGGCCTAGGTGGCTACACCTTC
v_gene: TRBV7-9; j_gene: TRBJ2-4; abundance: .; d_gene: TRBD1; CDR3aa: CASSPGQGILAKNIQYF; CDR3nt: TGTGCCAGCAGCCCGGGACAGGGGATACTAGCCAAAAACATTCAGTACTTC
v_gene: TRBV19; j_gene: TRBJ1-4; abundance: .; d_gene: TRBD1; CDR3aa: CASRDRGTQNEKLFF; CDR3nt: TGTGCCAGCCGGGACAGGGGGACGCAGAATGAAAAACTGTTTTTT
v_gene: TRBV2; j_gene: TRBJ1-2; abundance: .; d_gene: .; CDR3aa: CASSELGLPEGGYTF; CDR3nt: TGTGCCAGCAGTGAACTAGGCCTGCCGGAGGGGGGCTACACCTTC
v_gene: TRBV18; j_gene: TRBJ2-5; abundance: .; d_gene: TRBD1; CDR3aa: CASSPNARGLETQYF; CDR3nt: TGTGCCAGCTCACCAAATGCCAGGGGGTTGGAGACCCAGTACTTC
v_gene: TRBV28; j_gene: TRBJ1-1; abundance: .; d_gene: TRBD1; CDR3aa: CASPSGQGKSEAFF; CDR3nt: TGTGCCAGCCCCTCCGGACAGGGCAAGTCTGAAGCTTTCTTT
v_gene: TRBV30; j_gene: TRBJ1-2; abundance: .; d_gene: .; CDR3aa: CAWGTPNYGYTF; CDR3nt: TGTGCCTGGGGGACTCCTAACTATGGCTACACCTTC
v_gene: TRBV28; j_gene: TRBJ1-1; abundance: .; d_gene: .; CDR3aa: CASRPGAAGAFF; CDR3nt: TGTGCCAGCAGACCAGGGGCGGCAGGGGCTTTCTTT
v_gene: TRBV7-8; j_gene: TRBJ2-7; abundance: few; d_gene: .; CDR3aa: CASSFYGGEQYF; CDR3nt: TGTGCCAGCAGCTTTTACGGGGGCGAGCAGTACTTC
v_gene: TRBV5-8; j_gene: TRBJ1-5; abundance: few; d_gene: TRBD1; CDR3aa: CASSFRTGRIGEQPQHF; CDR3nt: TGTGCCAGCAGCTTTAGGACAGGGCGGATCGGGGAACAGCCCCAGCATTTT
v_gene: TRBV3-1/TRBV3-2; j_gene: TRBJ1-3; abundance: .; d_gene: .; CDR3aa: CASSYGTQGNTIYF; CDR3nt: TGTGCCAGCAGCTACGGGACACAAGGAAACACCATATATTTT
v_gene: TRBV4-3; j_gene: TRBJ2-7; abundance: .; d_gene: TRBD2; CDR3aa: CASSHLLAGAGSYEQYF; CDR3nt: TGCGCCAGCAGCCACCTATTAGCGGGAGCTGGCTCCTACGAGCAGTACTTC
v_gene: TRBV30; j_gene: TRBJ2-7; abundance: once; d_gene: TRBD2; CDR3aa: CAWRAPGLAGRSLYEQYF; CDR3nt: TGTGCCTGGCGAGCGCCGGGACTAGCGGGACGATCCCTCTACGAGCAGTACTTC
v_gene: TRBV28; j_gene: TRBJ2-3; abundance: .; d_gene: .; CDR3aa: CASSRGSTDTQYF; CDR3nt: TGTGCCAGCAGCCGGGGGAGCACAGATACGCAGTATTTT
v_gene: TRBV6-4; j_gene: TRBJ2-1; abundance: .; d_gene: .; CDR3aa: CASSRDSDYNEQFF; CDR3nt: TGTGCCAGCAGTAGGGACTCGGATTACAATGAGCAGTTCTTC
v_gene: TRBV3-1/TRBV3-2; j_gene: TRBJ1-4; abundance: .; d_gene: .; CDR3aa: CASSQNRVNEKLFF; CDR3nt: TGTGCCAGCAGCCAAAACAGGGTTAATGAAAAACTGTTTTTT
v_gene: TRBV18; j_gene: TRBJ2-7; abundance: .; d_gene: TRBD1; CDR3aa: CASSSGGSSYEQYF; CDR3nt: TGTGCCAGCTCATCAGGGGGTTCCTCCTACGAGCAGTACTTC
v_gene: TRBV6-5; j_gene: TRBJ1-2; abundance: .; d_gene: .; CDR3aa: CASTGQNNYGYTF; CDR3nt: TGTGCCAGTACCGGACAGAATAACTATGGCTACACCTTC
v_gene: TRBV6-5; j_gene: TRBJ1-2; abundance: few; d_gene: .; CDR3aa: CASSYSNLSGYTF; CDR3nt: TGTGCCAGCAGTTACTCGAATCTATCGGGCTACACCTTC
v_gene: TRBV19; j_gene: TRBJ1-2; abundance: .; d_gene: .; CDR3aa: CASSIVSNYGYTF; CDR3nt: TGTGCCAGTAGTATAGTGAGTAACTATGGCTACACCTTC